The rows below give T cell receptor beta chains drawn from one sample of a study of shared clonotypes between healthy human individuals. Clones were sequenced by immunoSEQ multiplex PCR, and TCRdb holds only the in-frame ones, with some missing. The sample yields some 1,400,000 clones, roughly 96% seen once. Sequenced: naive CD4+ T cells sorted from blood. The receptors were gathered from a man between 25 and 39 years old in good health. Both conserved end residues are trimmed from each CDR3. The size entry is marked missing in some rows and otherwise reads once, few, many or a size class.

>TRBV7-6|-
ASSPDVVRVHQPQH
>TRBV29-1|-
SVGRGASTGYEQY
>TRBV29-1|-
SAGGLYLYEQY
>TRBV18|-
ASSLKRSPSPDEQF
>TRBV7-9|-
ASSSDRGQYTEAF
>TRBV6-5|-
ASSYGLGTAYNEQF
>TRBV5-1|-
ASSLTGPNEQF
>TRBV11-3|-
ASSSLSGSEQY
>TRBV29-1|-
SVSRGKETQY
>TRBV7-9|-
ASSPEGQGQPQH
>TRBV30|once
AWGDANSGSFEAQY
>TRBV28|-
ASSLPWTGSDTEAF
>TRBV28|few
ASSLPSSTGELF
>TRBV9|once
ASSVDLAGTGELF
>TRBV10-1|few
ASSGGRNLEAF
>TRBV28|-
ASLRPTDYGYT
>TRBV27|once
ASSFGMGQIYEQY
>TRBV6-4|-
ASSRTSGRANEQF
>TRBV18|-
ASSPRGEKLF
>TRBV25-1|-
ASSEAGGPHNEQF
>TRBV9|-
ASSVVQGGSEQY
>TRBV12-5|-
ASGFCFTRQENQPQH
>TRBV2|-
ASSGGQGNQPQH
>TRBV7-2|-
ASSLIRLAGVRIYEQY
>TRBV28|-
ASSLLRTGGYT
>TRBV5-1|-
ASSLVSVVAGSGELF
>TRBV10-3|-
AIRARATNEKLF
>TRBV29-1|-
SVPGTSGTKKTNEQF
>TRBV27|-
ASSEPGGSSYEQY
>TRBV6-5|once
ASSYSNNSPYGYT
>TRBV6-1|-
ASSSSTGVVGEQF
>TRBV10-1|-
ASSKGYSSDTQY
>TRBV4-3|-
ASSQDKPGKENNIQY
>TRBV2|-
ASSGFSGSYNEQF
>TRBV7-9|-
ASSLDRAGTDTQY
>TRBV9|-
ASSVGGGTLTYEQY
>TRBV19|-
ASSDYYNEQF
>TRBV5-6|-
ASSLIGLTNTGELF
>TRBV7-5|-
VRSPGREHEQY
>TRBV6-1|-
ASSEVAGIHEQY
>TRBV9|-
ASSGAPHQETQY
>TRBV7-9|-
ASSYLPGEQAANEQY